The next 5 T cell receptor beta chains were all read from a single sample in a study of blood T cell repertoires in COVID-19. Profiled with immunoSEQ multiplex PCR; TCRdb holds only in-frame clones, not every one. The table includes some 87,000 clones, over 75% detected once. Sequencing was performed on peripheral blood. Source of these receptors: a man older than 75 with active or convalescent COVID-19.

This clone was seen only a few times. V and J are TRBV27 and TRBJ1-3; D gene uncertain. This CDR3 is built from 12 residues. CDR1 is MNHEY, CDR2 SMNVEV, per germline (reference sequence). V gave up 9 bases and J gave up 1 base, with 7 bases separating them. For the CDR3, the DNA is TGTGCCAGTGGGCCATCTGGAAACACCATATATTTT. This codes for CASGPSGNTIYF.

V is TRBV6-1 and J is TRBJ1-2; the match to TRBD1 covers 7 bases. CDR1 MNHNS and CDR2 SASEGT come from the germline V gene. CDR3 length: 15 amino acids. V shed 0 bases, J shed 5 bases, and the junction held 6 bases outside the gene matches. CDR3 bases: TGTGCCAGCAGTGAAGCGCTTGGGACAGCTTATGGCTACACCTTC. This codes for CASSEALGTAYGYTF.

This clone was observed a handful of times. The rearrangement joins TRBV9 to TRBJ1-6, with a possible D match to TRBD1 (6 bases). Deletions cut 3 bases from V and 7 bases from J, with 11 bases between. The CDR3 has 14 amino acids. Germline V gives CDR1 SGDLS, CDR2 YYNGEE. CDR3 protein: CASSGRQENSPLHF. In DNA, the CDR3 is TGTGCCAGCAGCGGACGACAGGAGAATTCACCCCTCCACTTT. Based on the CDR3 plus reference TRBV9 and TRBJ1-6, the full variable domain is DSGVTQTPKHLITATGQRVTLRCSPRSGDLSVYWYQQSLDQGLQFLIQYYNGEERAKGNILERFSAQQFPDLHSELNLSSLELGDSALYFCASSGRQENSPLHFGNGTRLTVT.

This chain joins TRBV11-2 and TRBJ2-5, with D unresolved. V lost 5 bases, J lost 1 base, and 14 bases lay in between. Germline V lookup: CDR1 SGHAT, CDR2 FQNNGV. The CDR3 is 15 amino acids. The CDR3 region has the DNA TGTGCCAGCAGCCCCACGGCGGTGGGCCAAGAGACCCAGTACTTC. Translation: CASSPTAVGQETQYF.

The CDR3 DNA reads as TGCGCCAGCAGCGGGCGGGAGGATAACACCGGGGAGCTGTTTTTT. This sequence encodes CASSGREDNTGELFF. This rearrangement joins TRBV5-1 to TRBJ2-2, with 8 bases aligning to TRBD2. CDR1 is SGHRS and CDR2 is YFSETQ in the germline V gene. This CDR3 is built from 15 residues. Losses at the gene ends were 4 bases for V and 2 bases for J; bases not matched to a gene: 4.